A single sample is the source of the 16 T cell receptor beta chains below, sequenced in a study of T cells in Graves' hyperthyroidism and ophthalmopathy. RNA transcripts gave rise to amplified TCR beta CDR3 regions. RT-PCR in the first round (using the HTBI primer set) targeted the TCR CDR3. TCRdb redid the calling of the multiplex PCR reads with MiXCR, one entry per CDR3 protein. The sample consists of over 700,000 distinct CDR3 sequences, roughly 20% of them appearing once. Sequencing used blood. These receptors originate from a woman aged 45-59 years with Graves' hyperthyroidism that later progressed to Graves' ophthalmopathy.

There are many counts of this clonotype. The CDR3 spells CASSQDYRAIYEQYF. In DNA, the CDR3 is TGTGCCAGCAGCCAAGATTATCGCGCAATCTACGAGCAGTACTTC. The J gene is TRBJ2-7, the V gene TRBV3-1; D ambiguous. With 0 bases removed from V and 3 bases from J, the gap between germline ends came to 12 bases. This CDR3 has 15 residues. Germline loops: CDR1 LGHDT, CDR2 YNNKEL (reference sequence).

The gene calls are TRBV28 and TRBJ2-2; 11 bases match TRBD2. V lost 2 bases, J lost 2 bases, and 4 bases stayed unmatched. The CDR3 totals 17 residues. Germline CDR1 reads MDHEN; CDR2 reads SYDVKM. CDR3 coding DNA: TGTGCCAGCAGTTTACGACTAGCGGGGACCAACACCGGGGAGCTGTTTTTT. Translated: CASSLRLAGTNTGELFF.

This clonotype was observed a single time. The genes are TRBV7-6 and TRBJ2-1, with 14 nucleotides matching TRBD2. With 5 bases clipped from V and 7 bases from J, the junction kept 7 bases outside the gene matches. The CDR3 has 16 amino acids. Per germline, CDR1 SGHVS and CDR2 FNYEAQ. The CDR3 DNA sequence: TGTGCCAGCAGCGCCGGGACTAGCGGGGGCTGGAATGAGCAGTTCTTC. Translation gives CASSAGTSGGWNEQFF. Complete variable domain (other parts from reference TRBV7-6 and TRBJ2-1): GAGVSQSPRYKVTKRGQDVALRCDPISGHVSLYWYRQALGQGPEFLTYFNYEAQQDKSGLPNDRFSAERPEGSISTLTIQRTEQRDSAMYRCASSAGTSGGWNEQFFGPGTRLTVL.

This clonotype appeared a few times. The rearrangement links TRBV18 to TRBJ2-5; 11 bases line up with TRBD2. The CDR3 runs to 19 residues. J gave up 3 bases and V 6 bases, and 18 bases lay outside the gene matches. CDR1 KGHSH and CDR2 LQKENI come from the germline V gene. CDR3: CASSLTTTSGEVRKETQYF. The CDR3, as DNA: TGTGCCAGCTCCTTAACCACGACTAGCGGGGAGGTTCGAAAAGAGACCCAGTACTTC.

Written as DNA, the CDR3 is TGTGCCAGCAGAGAACTCTATGGCTACACCTTC. It yields the protein CASRELYGYTF. The gene calls are TRBV7-9 and TRBJ1-2, with D uncertain. V lost 6 bases and J 4 bases, leaving 6 bases between the germline ends. Germline CDR1 and CDR2: SEHNR and FQNEAQ (reference sequence). There are 11 residues in the CDR3.

This CDR3 reads CATGDRAGGDYEQYF. The CDR3 DNA reads TGTGCCACAGGGGATCGGGCAGGGGGAGACTACGAGCAGTACTTC. The rearrangement uses TRBV6-1 and TRBJ2-7, with 7 positions matching TRBD1. The CDR3 has 15 amino acids. Germline values: CDR1 MNHNS, CDR2 SASEGT. V was clipped by 10 bases and J by 3 bases; unmatched bases: 15.

This clonotype was observed a handful of times. V gene TRBV5-1 combines with J gene TRBJ2-7; 8 bases agree with TRBD1. Trimming cost V 4 bases and J 7 bases; bases outside gene matches: 7. This CDR3 comprises 13 residues. Looked up from germline, CDR1 is SGHRS and CDR2 is YFSETQ. CDR3 nucleotides: TGCGCCAGCAGCCTGGACAGGGCGAGGGAGCAGTACTTC. It encodes CASSLDRAREQYF.

This clonotype has ten or more counts. The chain links TRBV5-1 to TRBJ1-1, with D uncertain. CDR1 and CDR2 from the germline V gene are SGHRS and YFSETQ. There are 13 residues in the CDR3. Trimming cost V 4 bases and J 6 bases, with 13 bases left between them. CDR3 residues: CASSGGGSAEAFF. The CDR3 DNA reads as TGCGCCAGCAGCGGCGGTGGGAGCGCTGAAGCTTTCTTT.

This clonotype appeared many times. The chain has TRBV18 and TRBJ1-5; 7 nucleotides agree with TRBD1. Germline V gives CDR1 KGHSH, CDR2 LQKENI. This CDR3 spans 17 amino acids. Trimming took 3 bases from V and 9 from J; bases not matched to a gene: 17. CDR3 in DNA: TGTGCCAGCTCACCCACAGGGGCCGGGACTGCTCGACCGCCCCAGCATTTT. Translated, it gives CASSPTGAGTARPPQHF.

This sequence joins TRBV6-1 and TRBJ1-5, with 7 bases lining up with TRBD1. The CDR3 runs to 12 residues. V lost 10 bases, J lost 2 bases, and 2 bases stayed unmatched. CDR1 MNHNS and CDR2 SASEGT come from the germline V gene. The CDR3 nucleotides are TGTGCCACCACAGGGGGCAATCAGCCCCAGCATTTT. Translating it yields CATTGGNQPQHF.

This clonotype has only a few counts. J is TRBJ1-1 and V is TRBV5-8; 8 positions match TRBD1. Germline lookup yields CDR1 SGHTS and CDR2 YDEGEE. The CDR3 sequence is 17 residues long. V was pared by 2 bases and J by 2 bases, with 11 bases of the junction left unmatched. The CDR3: CASSFRTGQSGNTEAFF. CDR3 nucleotide sequence: TGTGCCAGCAGCTTCCGGACAGGGCAATCAGGAAACACTGAAGCTTTCTTT.

This clonotype occurred a few times. The chain carries TRBV9 and TRBJ1-2, with D unresolved. CDR3 length: 13 amino acids. Trimming shortened V by 3 bases and J by 2 bases, and 8 bases separated the two germline ends. Per germline, CDR1 SGDLS and CDR2 YYNGEE. CDR3 residues: CASSDGMNYGYTF. For the CDR3, the DNA is TGTGCCAGCAGCGATGGGATGAACTATGGCTACACCTTC.

The rearrangement uses TRBV6-5 and TRBJ1-2, with no clear D. Per the germline V gene, CDR1 is MNHEY and CDR2 is SVGAGI. V lost 4 bases, J lost 8 bases, and 11 bases lay in between. The CDR3 runs to 12 residues. CDR3 protein: CASSFGSGGYTF. CDR3 DNA: TGTGCCAGCAGTTTCGGGTCCGGAGGCTACACCTTC.

This clonotype has more than one count but fewer than ten. V is TRBV7-9 and J is TRBJ2-7; D is undetermined. V was pared by 3 bases and J by 4 bases, with 10 bases between. The CDR3 loop spans 13 amino acids. CDR1 SEHNR and CDR2 FQNEAQ come from the germline V gene (reference sequence). The DNA of the CDR3 is TGTGCCAGCAGCTTTGCCGGGTTGTACGAGCAGTACTTC. It encodes CASSFAGLYEQYF.

This chain links TRBV5-1 with TRBJ2-1, with D possibly being TRBD2 (7 bases). This CDR3 is 14 amino acids long. V gave up 4 bases and J gave up 10 bases, with 18 bases separating them. In germline, CDR1 is SGHRS, CDR2 YFSETQ. CDR3 coding DNA: TGCGCCAGCAGCCCGCAGCGGGACAAGGGGGAGCAGTTCTTC. Protein: CASSPQRDKGEQFF.

The chain combines TRBV14 with TRBJ2-3, with 10 bases lining up with TRBD2. The CDR3 extends over 16 amino acids. J gave up 4 bases and V 6 bases, and 10 bases lay outside the gene matches. The germline gives CDR1 SGHDN, CDR2 FVKESK. The CDR3 spells CASSPLIAGGADTQYF. The DNA of the CDR3 is TGTGCCAGCAGTCCCCTGATAGCGGGGGGTGCAGATACGCAGTATTTT.